The entry that follows covers one T cell receptor beta chain sequence. What it binds is unknown. Excluded were patients with other autoimmune diseases, uncontrolled infections, pregnancy or lactation. Researchers took RNA transcripts and amplified TCR beta CDR3 regions from them. Scientists carried out first-round RT-PCR using HTBI primers and then a second-round multiplex PCR. From the multiplex PCR reads, TCRdb called clonotypes with MiXCR, one entry per CDR3 protein. The sample contains about 370,000 distinct CDR3 sequences, about a sixth of which appear only once. The junction had 9 bases not matched to a gene; V was cut back by 5 bases and J by 5 bases. The CDR3 totals 15 residues. Germline CDR1 reads MNHEY; CDR2 reads SMNVEV (reference sequence). This sample stems from a study of Graves' ophthalmopathy and Graves' hyperthyroidism. Regarding the study as a whole: Blood samples also showed most expanded thyroid clonotypes exceeding 0.001 frequency.

The TCR originated in an adult woman with stable Graves' hyperthyroidism. V usage is TRBV27 and J usage is TRBJ2-5; 9 bases map to TRBD2. Source material: peripheral blood. Here the CDR3 DNA reads TGTGCCAGCAGTCTAGCGGGGAGGAGGGATGAGACCCAGTACTTC. Translation: CASSLAGRRDETQYF.